These T cell receptor beta chains were read from a single sample in a study of T cells after yellow fever vaccination. TCRdb reprocessed the 5' RACE reads via MiXCR and lists one record per CDR3 protein. The table includes about 320,000 distinct CDR3 sequences, around 4.3% detected once. The sequencing here drew on PBMCs, taken 15 days after the yellow fever booster vaccination. The receptors here all came from a man in his late teens or twenties who received the YFV17D yellow fever vaccine. The CDR3 runs from the conserved cysteine through the conserved F or W. A D gene is named only where the DNA matches it firmly.

d_call | j_call | v_call | cdr3_aa
- | TRBJ2-4 | TRBV19 | CASSGLGGAAKNIQYF
- | TRBJ1-1 | TRBV5-4 | CASSLAPTVLNPEAFF
- | TRBJ2-5 | TRBV6-6 | CASSYPGRGEETQYF
TRBD2 | TRBJ2-1 | TRBV5-1 | CASSLLGTSKDEQFF
- | TRBJ2-6 | TRBV28 | CASSPLDEKGANVLTF
TRBD1 | TRBJ2-3 | TRBV6-5 | CASRRDRSTDTQYF
- | TRBJ2-3 | TRBV7-9 | CASVLSTDTQYF
- | TRBJ1-2 | TRBV15 | CATSRDRVNYGYTF
- | TRBJ1-1 | TRBV6-5 | CASQAPQGDTEAFF
- | TRBJ1-4 | TRBV27 | CASAPAPNEKLFF
TRBD1 | TRBJ2-6 | TRBV20-1 | CSAAAQGAAGANVLTF
- | TRBJ1-1 | TRBV28 | CASSSRGLINTEAFF
TRBD1 | TRBJ2-1 | TRBV7-2 | CASSLGQGRAQFF
- | TRBJ2-5 | TRBV7-3 | CASSLQSGDETQYF
TRBD1 | TRBJ2-3 | TRBV29-1 | CSVPGGTGASSQYF